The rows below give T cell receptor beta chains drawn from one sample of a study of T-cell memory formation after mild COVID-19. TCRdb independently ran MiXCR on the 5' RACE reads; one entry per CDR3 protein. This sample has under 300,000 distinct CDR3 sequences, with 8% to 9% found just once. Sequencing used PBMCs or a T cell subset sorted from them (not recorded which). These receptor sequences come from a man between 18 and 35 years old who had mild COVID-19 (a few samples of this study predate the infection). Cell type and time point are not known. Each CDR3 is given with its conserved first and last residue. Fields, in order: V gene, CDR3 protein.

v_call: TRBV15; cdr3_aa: CATSRTGGAGANVLTF
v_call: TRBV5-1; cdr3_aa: CASSSGTRVTFF
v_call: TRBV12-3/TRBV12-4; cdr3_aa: CASSRLAGYQETQYF
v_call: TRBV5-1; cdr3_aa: CASSSGTAYGYTF
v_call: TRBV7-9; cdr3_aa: CASSFSMGNTEAFF
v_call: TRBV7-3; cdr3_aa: CASSLGLTTDTQYF
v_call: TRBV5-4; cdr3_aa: CASSHTSVGTDTQYF
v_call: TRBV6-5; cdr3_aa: CASSYGGPSEFF
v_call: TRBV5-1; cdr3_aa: CASSVDSTAYGYTF
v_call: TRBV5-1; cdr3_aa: CASSPRPRGGRELFF
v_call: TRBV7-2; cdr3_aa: CASSSTSADTQYF
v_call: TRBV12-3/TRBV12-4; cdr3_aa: CASSSQGEIRYGYTF
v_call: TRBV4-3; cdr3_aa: CASSQDSWTQPQHF
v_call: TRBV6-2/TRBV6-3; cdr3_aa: CASSYLLGTDTQYF
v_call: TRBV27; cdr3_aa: CASRINGVGNTIYF
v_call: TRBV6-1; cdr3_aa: CASSEGGGTGRGYTF
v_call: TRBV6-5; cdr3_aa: CASSQQGKLFF
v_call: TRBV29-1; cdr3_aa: CSVERGQGEKLFF
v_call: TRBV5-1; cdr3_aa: CASSLGSSVAPDTQYF
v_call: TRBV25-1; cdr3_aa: CASSEWRAGGQETQYF
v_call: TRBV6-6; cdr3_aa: CASRGELTSSNQPQHF
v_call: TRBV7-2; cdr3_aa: CASSPQGRLAVLQETQYF
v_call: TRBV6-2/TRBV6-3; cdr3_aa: CASDREEGTEAFF
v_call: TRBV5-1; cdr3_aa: CASSERRTGADTQYF
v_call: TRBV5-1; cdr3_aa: CASSLAPSGGGGELFF
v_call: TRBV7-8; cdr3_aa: CASSPRLAYEQYF